This passage covers 25 T cell receptor beta chains from one sample sequenced in a study of naive and memory T cell subsets (dated by TCRdb to about 2017). The library was made by UMI-ligation and nested PCR. Instrument used: Illumina MiSeq. The beta constant-region primer consisted of an equimolar mixture of two oligonucleotides that together covered TRBC1 and TRBC2. The ligated cDNA went through four rounds of PCR with nested alpha and beta constant-region primers together with the SP2 primer. TCRdb's own reprocessing of the public reads used fastp at Q25 and MiXCR and kept productive beta chains. For every CDR3 protein sequence, its rows merge into one entry that carries the most common genes and DNA. This sample has some 22,000 distinct CDR3 sequences in its table, and 7% to 10% of those were observed once. The ten top clones hold 20% to 25% of the sample. Material: central memory CD8+ T cells from blood. The label giving this sample's cell subset or site can be read as: central memory, CD45RA- CD27+. These receptors came from a human donor in good health.

This clonotype was recorded a few times. J is TRBJ2-1 and V is TRBV7-9; 7 bases agree with TRBD1. CDR1 and CDR2 from the germline V gene are SEHNR and FQNEAQ (reference sequence). The CDR3 totals 17 residues. Trimming removed 5 bases from V and 6 bases from J; junction bases left unmatched: 16. CDR3 coding DNA: TGTGCCAGCAGCCCCGGGGTACAGGGGATTAACTTCAATGAGCAGTTCTTC. It specifies CASSPGVQGINFNEQFF.

There are many counts of this clonotype. This chain connects TRBV6-2 or TRBV6-3 to TRBJ1-5; D gene unclear. V was trimmed by 6 bases and J by 3 bases, leaving 9 bases between them. The CDR3 consists of 13 residues. CDR1 and CDR2 (germline): MNHEY, SVGEGT. CDR3 bases: TGTGCCAGCAGCCCCCTCGACAATCAGCCCCAGCATTTT. It yields the protein CASSPLDNQPQHF.

Sample share makes this clonotype medium-sized. The chain couples TRBV19 to TRBJ2-1; 9 nucleotides agree with TRBD2. Germline V CDR1 and CDR2: LNHDA, SQIVND (reference sequence). Trimming cost V 6 bases and J 0 bases; bases outside gene matches: 6. There are 16 residues in the CDR3. In nucleotides, the CDR3 is TGTGCCAGTAGGCTAGCGGGGTTTAGCTCCTACAATGAGCAGTTCTTC. Translation gives CASRLAGFSSYNEQFF.

On this clonotype itself: At one end the junction does not follow the germline gene, possibly because of a read error. The CDR3 region is CATSEQGAYGELSF. The CDR3 bases are TGTGCCACCAGTGAACAGGGGGCTTACGGGGAGCTGTCTTTT. The rearrangement uses TRBV24-1 and TRBJ2-2; 9 bases line up with TRBD1. This CDR3 has 14 residues. Germline assignment: CDR1 KGHDR and CDR2 SFDVKD.

This clonotype has at least ten counts. This chain uses TRBV9 with TRBJ2-1; 7 bases map to TRBD2. The V gene end was trimmed by 3 bases and the J gene end by 0 bases; junction bases not matched to a gene: 9. The CDR3 covers 17 residues. Germline CDR1 SGDLS, CDR2 YYNGEE. CDR3 region: CASSGGTSVDSYNEQFF. The CDR3 DNA follows: TGTGCCAGCAGCGGCGGAACTAGCGTCGACTCCTACAATGAGCAGTTCTTC. Full variable domain (remainder filled in from reference TRBV9 and TRBJ2-1): DSGVTQTPKHLITATGQRVTLRCSPRSGDLSVYWYQQSLDQGLQFLIQYYNGEERAKGNILERFSAQQFPDLHSELNLSSLELGDSALYFCASSGGTSVDSYNEQFFGPGTRLTVL.

This clonotype turned up a few times. The V call is TRBV5-1, the J call TRBJ2-1, with TRBD2 matching over 13 bases. V gave up 5 bases and J gave up 4 bases; unmatched junction bases: 0. The CDR3 runs 14 residues. CDR1 is SGHRS and CDR2 is YFSETQ in the germline V gene. The CDR3 sequence is CASRLAGGYNEQFF. The CDR3 DNA reads as TGCGCCAGCAGACTAGCGGGAGGGTACAATGAGCAGTTCTTC.

CDR3 protein: CASSEFAGERYEQYF. CDR3 nucleotide sequence: TGTGCCAGCAGTGAGTTTGCGGGAGAACGCTACGAGCAGTACTTC. The gene calls are TRBV6-1 and TRBJ2-7, with 7 bases that match TRBD2. The trim removed 3 bases at V and 3 bases at J, leaving 8 bases unmatched. CDR1 is MNHNS and CDR2 is SASEGT in the germline V gene. The CDR3 sequence is 15 residues long.

There are many counts of this clonotype. This chain links TRBV20-1 with TRBJ2-1; no clear D gene. The CDR3 has 14 amino acids. V was shortened by 0 bases and J by 5 bases, with 11 bases between the two germline ends. CDR1 is DFQATT, CDR2 SNEGSKA, per germline (reference sequence). DNA of the CDR3: TGCAGTGCTAGAGATACCCTAGACCACAATGAGCAGTTCTTC. Its translation is CSARDTLDHNEQFF.

Ten or more counts support this clonotype. This chain links TRBV25-1 with TRBJ1-5; weak D call: TRBD1 (6 bases). The V gene lost 4 bases and the J gene lost 0 bases, with 13 bases spanning the gap. The germline V gene encodes CDR1 MGHDK and CDR2 SYGVNS. This CDR3 spans 16 amino acids. The CDR3 nucleotides read TGTGCCAGCAGTGGTCACAGGGACTATAGCAATCAGCCCCAGCATTTT. Protein: CASSGHRDYSNQPQHF.

This clonotype occurred a few times. J is TRBJ2-7 and V is TRBV28, with D perhaps TRBD1 or TRBD2 (5 bases each). Trimming removed 8 bases at V and 0 bases at J, with 17 bases between. Germline CDR1 reads MDHEN; CDR2 reads SYDVKM. The CDR3 covers 15 residues. The CDR3 protein is CASVGELASSYEQYF. DNA for the CDR3: TGTGCCAGCGTGGGGGAGCTGGCGAGCTCCTACGAGCAGTACTTC.

Only a few counts were recorded for this clonotype. The V and J genes are TRBV6-1 and TRBJ1-2; a weak D match, TRBD1 (5 bases). The CDR3 is 15 residues long. Germline lookup yields CDR1 MNHNS and CDR2 SASEGT. Trimming stripped 0 bases from V and 5 bases from J, with 13 bases between. The CDR3 nucleotides read TGTGCCAGCAGTGAAGCGGGGGAGGCAGTATATGGCTACACCTTC. It codes for CASSEAGEAVYGYTF.

The chain combines TRBV7-6 with TRBJ2-3, with D possibly being TRBD1 (6 bases). The CDR3 loop spans 14 amino acids. The V gene lost 5 bases and the J gene lost 4 bases, with 13 bases spanning the gap. CDR1 is SGHVS, CDR2 FNYEAQ, per germline. The CDR3 loop reads CASSLEQGADTQYF. The DNA of the CDR3 is TGTGCCAGCAGCCTTGAACAGGGAGCAGATACGCAGTATTTT.

There are many counts of this clonotype. The chain carries TRBV28 and TRBJ2-7, with a tentative D call TRBD1 (5 bases). The CDR3 runs 15 residues. Germline V gene data show CDR1 as MDHEN and CDR2 as SYDVKM. Trimming pared 4 bases from V and 2 bases from J, leaving 15 bases between. The CDR3 sequence is CASSYSYRRPYEQYF. The CDR3 nucleotides are TGTGCCAGCAGTTATAGTTACAGGCGGCCCTACGAGCAGTACTTC.

In its sample, this clonotype was seen a few times. The chain links TRBV5-5 to TRBJ2-1; 9 bases line up with TRBD1. Germline values: CDR1 SGHKS, CDR2 YYEKEE (reference sequence). This CDR3 spans 17 amino acids. The junction had 8 bases not matched to a gene; V was cut back by 4 bases and J by 0 bases. The CDR3 DNA reads TGTGCCAGCAGCCCCCAGGGGACAGGGAGCTCCTACAATGAGCAGTTCTTC. It codes for CASSPQGTGSSYNEQFF.

In its sample, this clonotype was seen many times. The CDR3 protein is CASRGSWVTFSGANVLTF. The CDR3 DNA is TGTGCCAGCAGGGGCTCCTGGGTAACGTTCTCTGGGGCCAACGTCCTGACTTTC. The V gene is TRBV28, the J gene TRBJ2-6, with D uncertain. The CDR3 length is 18 residues. Per the germline V gene, CDR1 is MDHEN and CDR2 is SYDVKM. The V end was cut by 6 bases, the J end by 0 bases, with 18 bases between.

The sample holds many counts of this clonotype. The V gene is TRBV6-1, the J gene TRBJ1-2; D gene uncertain. V lost 2 bases and J 4 bases, leaving 11 bases between the germline ends. This CDR3 contains 14 residues. CDR1 is MNHNS and CDR2 is SASEGT in the germline V gene. The DNA of the CDR3 is TGTGCCAGCAGTGAACTCATCCCGGGCTATGGCTACACCTTC. It is translated as CASSELIPGYGYTF.

The chain combines TRBV7-9 with TRBJ2-7, with D maybe TRBD2 (6 bases). Germline CDR1 SEHNR, CDR2 FQNEAQ (reference sequence). This CDR3 is 13 amino acids long. Deletions cut 0 bases from V and 3 bases from J, with 6 bases between. The CDR3 spells CASSLAEGYEQYF. The CDR3 region has the DNA TGTGCCAGCAGCTTAGCGGAGGGCTACGAGCAGTACTTC.

Many counts were recorded for this clonotype. The chain links TRBV28 to TRBJ1-1; D may be TRBD1 (6 bases). Trimming removed 9 bases from V and 5 bases from J, with 16 bases in between. Germline CDR1 reads MDHEN; CDR2 reads SYDVKM. This CDR3 is 13 amino acids long. In DNA form, the CDR3 reads TGTGCCAGTCGCCTGCAGGGGATTACTGAAGCTTTCTTT. This codes for CASRLQGITEAFF.

In this sample, this clonotype turned up a few times. The chain uses TRBV6-2 or TRBV6-3 and TRBJ2-1, with 9 bases fitting TRBD2. The CDR3 contains 17 residues. CDR1 is MNHEY and CDR2 is SVGEGT in the germline V gene. The junction had 10 bases not matched to a gene; V was cut back by 3 bases and J by 4 bases. This CDR3 reads CASSYSVDSGSYNEQFF. The CDR3 nucleotides are TGTGCCAGCAGTTATTCTGTGGATAGCGGGAGTTACAATGAGCAGTTCTTC.

This clonotype was seen only a few times. The gene calls are TRBV27 and TRBJ1-2; D is undetermined. CDR3 length: 15 amino acids. The V and J ends lost 5 bases and 4 bases respectively, with 17 bases between them. The V gene's germline CDR1 is MNHEY and CDR2 SMNVEV (reference sequence). CDR3 protein: CASSPLGEFRYGYTF. Here the CDR3 DNA reads TGTGCCAGCAGTCCCCTCGGGGAATTTCGCTATGGCTACACCTTC.

This clonotype was seen a handful of times. The CDR3 loop is CSVAYDRAYEQYF. DNA for the CDR3: TGCAGCGTCGCATATGATCGGGCCTACGAGCAGTACTTC. The V and J genes are TRBV29-1 and TRBJ2-7; no definite D call. This CDR3 is 13 amino acids long. Germline CDR1 is SQVTM and CDR2 is ANQGSEA. Trimming left V 6 bases short and J 2 bases short, with 14 bases between.

The gene calls are TRBV6-1 and TRBJ1-6; 8 bases are shared with TRBD1. Trimming cost V 6 bases and J 7 bases; bases outside gene matches: 8. Germline assignment: CDR1 MNHNS and CDR2 SASEGT. The CDR3 is 15 residues long. The CDR3 reads CASSLQGGSNSPLHF. The CDR3, as DNA: TGTGCCAGCAGCCTACAGGGGGGATCCAATTCACCCCTCCACTTT.

The rearrangement links TRBV20-1 to TRBJ2-5; D is possibly TRBD2 (5 bases). In germline, CDR1 is DFQATT, CDR2 SNEGSKA (reference sequence). V was clipped by 2 bases and J by 3 bases, with 10 bases between them. The CDR3 is made up of 13 amino acids. For the CDR3, the DNA is TGCAGTGCTAGAATACTAGGAAAAGAGACCCAGTACTTC. This encodes CSARILGKETQYF.

CDR3 loop: CASSLAGTGFEQYF. The CDR3 DNA follows: TGTGCCAGCAGCTTAGCGGGGACAGGGTTCGAGCAGTACTTC. This rearrangement joins TRBV7-9 to TRBJ2-7; the match to TRBD1 covers 9 bases. This CDR3 region has 14 residues. V gave up 0 bases and J gave up 6 bases; unmatched junction bases: 3. CDR1 and CDR2 from the germline V gene are SEHNR and FQNEAQ (reference sequence).

The chain recombines TRBV27 with TRBJ1-2; 10 nucleotides agree with TRBD1. The CDR3 loop spans 14 amino acids. In germline, CDR1 is MNHEY, CDR2 SMNVEV (reference sequence). V lost 6 bases and J lost 7; bases outside the gene matches: 8. CDR3 nucleotides: TGTGCCAGCAGCCAAGTCGGGACAGGGGCTGGCTACACCTTC. It codes for CASSQVGTGAGYTF.